Sequencing of this T cell receptor beta chain was carried out in a study of blood T cell repertoires in COVID-19 (dated by TCRdb to the early 2020s). Looking at the study overall: Samples covering the acute and convalescent phases of COVID-19 were provided by collaborators in the United States, Italy and Spain. The material from the prospective study consisted of cDNA or gDNA derived from T cells, B-cell-depleted T cells, or PBMCs. The dataset comprised deeply sampled blood TCRbeta repertoires from subjects exposed to, actively infected with, or recovered from COVID-19. The repertoires were made available in a free public database intended to serve as a resource for research on the immune response to SARS-CoV-2. Samples were obtained from the ongoing ImmuneRACE study (first 160 participants) and from roughly 1,300 subjects provided by 6 global collaborators. A de-identified subject ID, COVID-19 status, age in years and sex were almost always included in the sample metadata. Where available, HLA class I and class II types were taken from metadata supplied by the sample provider and were not determined by assay-based typing. Results and caveats for the whole study, not just this receptor: The amount of clinical and demographic metadata varied by source and participant and was provided uncurated.

TCRbeta CDR3 regions were amplified from genomic DNA using the immunoSEQ Assay, a bias-controlled multiplex PCR. Per the original workflow: The number of nucleated cells in each sample was estimated by amplification of reference gene primers within the assay. Sequence reads were collapsed and filtered to measure the absolute abundance of every unique TCRbeta CDR3 rearrangement. Productive Simpson clonality was computed per sample as the square root of Simpson's diversity index over productive rearrangements. This immuneACCESS table, as held by TCRdb, lists in-frame sequences with V and J called but not all clones. Of the missing ones, under half trace to an unresolved V gene in checked studies; the others have no known cause. That table is the source of V, J and clone size, and D and trimming were worked out from the DNA. The sample table holds about 380,000 clones, of which roughly 77% were seen once. Of the sample, about 1.2% falls within the top ten clones.

In its sample, this clone was seen a few times. It lacks a known antigen. One base away there is no much larger clone; base qualities are not given. Collaborating institutions collected whole blood in K2EDTA tubes following their own protocols. Collaborator samples were shipped for TCRbeta analysis as frozen whole blood, isolated PBMCs, or DNA extracted from either sample type. The junction carries 12 bases between V and J, which are trimmed by 0 bases and 6 bases respectively. For CDR1 and CDR2, the germline V gene lists SGHRS and YFSETQ. The CDR3, cysteine through phenylalanine, is 14 amino acids long. The retained sequence is limited to the CDR3, 42 bases, with the frame set at the first base.

The clonotype comes from a human donor with acute or convalescent COVID-19. The donor label of this sample is uncertain. Sequencing used peripheral blood. The rearranged chain carries TRBV5-1 and TRBJ1-2; a weak D assignment points to TRBD1 (6 bases agree). The nucleotides read TGCGCCAGCAGCTTGGCACAGGGCGGCGATGGCTACACCTTC. It codes for CASSLAQGGDGYTF.